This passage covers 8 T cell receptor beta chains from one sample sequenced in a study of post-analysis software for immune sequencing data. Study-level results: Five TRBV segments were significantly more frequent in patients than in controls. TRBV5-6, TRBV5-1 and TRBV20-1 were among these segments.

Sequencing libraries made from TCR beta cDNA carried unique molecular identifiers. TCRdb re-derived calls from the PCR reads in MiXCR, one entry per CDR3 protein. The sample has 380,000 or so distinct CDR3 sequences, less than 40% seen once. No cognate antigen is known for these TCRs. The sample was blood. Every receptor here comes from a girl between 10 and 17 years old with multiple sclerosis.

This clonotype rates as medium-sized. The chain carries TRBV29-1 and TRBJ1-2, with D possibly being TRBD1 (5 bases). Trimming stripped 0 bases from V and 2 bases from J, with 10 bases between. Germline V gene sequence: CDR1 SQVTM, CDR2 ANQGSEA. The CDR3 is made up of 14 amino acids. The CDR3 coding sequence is TGCAGCGTTGAAGAGGGGCAGTTGAACTATGGCTACACCTTC. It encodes CSVEEGQLNYGYTF.

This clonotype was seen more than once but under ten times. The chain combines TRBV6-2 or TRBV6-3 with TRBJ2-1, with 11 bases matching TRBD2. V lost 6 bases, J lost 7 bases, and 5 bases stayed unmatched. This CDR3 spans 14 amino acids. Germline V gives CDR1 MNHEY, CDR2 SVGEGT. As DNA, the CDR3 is TGTGCCAGCAGGCCTAGCGGGGGGCCTAATGAGCAGTTCTTC. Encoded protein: CASRPSGGPNEQFF.

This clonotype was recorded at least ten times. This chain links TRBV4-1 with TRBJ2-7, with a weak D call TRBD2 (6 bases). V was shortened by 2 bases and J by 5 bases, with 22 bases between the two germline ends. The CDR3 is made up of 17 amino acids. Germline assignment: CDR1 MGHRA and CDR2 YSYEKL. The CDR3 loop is CASSQWSNLRTGDEQYF. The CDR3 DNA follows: TGCGCCAGCAGCCAATGGAGTAATTTGAGAACGGGGGACGAGCAGTACTTC.

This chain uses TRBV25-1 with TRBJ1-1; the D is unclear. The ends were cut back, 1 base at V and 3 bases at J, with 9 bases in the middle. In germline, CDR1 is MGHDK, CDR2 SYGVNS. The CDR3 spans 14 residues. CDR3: CASSEFNEHTEAFF. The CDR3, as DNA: TGTGCCAGCAGTGAATTTAACGAGCACACTGAAGCTTTCTTT. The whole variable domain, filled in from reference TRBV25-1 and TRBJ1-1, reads EADIYQTPRYLVIGTGKKITLECSQTMGHDKMYWYQQDPGMELHLIHYSYGVNSTEKGDLSSESTVSRIRTEHFPLTLESARPSHTSQYLCASSEFNEHTEAFFGQGTRLTVV.

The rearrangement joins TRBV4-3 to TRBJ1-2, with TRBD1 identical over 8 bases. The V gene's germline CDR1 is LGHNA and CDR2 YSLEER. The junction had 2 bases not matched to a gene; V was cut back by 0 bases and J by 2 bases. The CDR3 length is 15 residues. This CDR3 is CASSQDGTGNYGYTF. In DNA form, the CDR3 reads TGCGCCAGCAGCCAAGATGGGACAGGCAACTATGGCTACACCTTC.

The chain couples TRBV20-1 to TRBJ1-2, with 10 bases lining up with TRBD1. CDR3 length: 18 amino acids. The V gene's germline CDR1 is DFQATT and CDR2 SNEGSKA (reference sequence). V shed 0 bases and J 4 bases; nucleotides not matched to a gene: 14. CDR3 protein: CSARDPVDRGSLIYGYTF. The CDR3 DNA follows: TGCAGTGCTAGAGATCCCGTGGACAGGGGGTCCCTCATCTATGGCTACACCTTC.

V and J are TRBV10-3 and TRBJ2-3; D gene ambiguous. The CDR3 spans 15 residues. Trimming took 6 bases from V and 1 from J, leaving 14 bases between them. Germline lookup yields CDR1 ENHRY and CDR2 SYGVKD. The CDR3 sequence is CAISQEVAGTDTQYF. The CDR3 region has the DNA TGTGCCATCAGCCAAGAGGTGGCAGGCACAGATACGCAGTATTTT.

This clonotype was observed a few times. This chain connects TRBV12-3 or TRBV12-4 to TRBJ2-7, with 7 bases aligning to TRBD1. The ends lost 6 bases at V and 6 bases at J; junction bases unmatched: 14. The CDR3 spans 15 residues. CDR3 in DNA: TGTGCCAGCAGCGGCGACAGGGTCTTGGAGACCGAGCAGTACTTC. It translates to CASSGDRVLETEQYF.